Listed below are T cell receptor beta chains from one sample, sequenced in a study of regulatory T cells in long-lasting Graves disease. TCRdb called the multiplex PCR reads again in MiXCR, with one record for every CDR3 protein. The sample comprises about 660,000 distinct CDR3 sequences, 30% of which are singletons, and roughly 46% rests with the top ten. The input for sequencing was peripheral blood mononuclear cells (PBMCs), taken when the disease was refractory, from a patient treated with antithyroid drugs. The origin of the receptors is a female donor with Graves disease. CDR3s include the opening cysteine and the closing phenylalanine or tryptophan. Fields, in order: J gene, D gene, clone size, V gene, CDR3 DNA, CDR3 protein. A D gene is named only where the DNA matches it firmly. Expanded clones are given a class, and other clones once, few, many or no size at all.

J gene: TRBJ1-4; D gene: -; clone size: few; V gene: TRBV20-1; CDR3 DNA: TGCAGTGCCCAAGGAGGCGGGGGGGCTAATGAAAAACTGTTTTTT; CDR3 protein: CSAQGGGGANEKLFF
J gene: TRBJ1-6; D gene: -; clone size: few; V gene: TRBV12-3/TRBV12-4; CDR3 DNA: TGTGCCAGCAGTTTAGTGGTGAACGGGAATTCACCCCTCCACTTT; CDR3 protein: CASSLVVNGNSPLHF
J gene: TRBJ1-5; D gene: -; clone size: few; V gene: TRBV5-6; CDR3 DNA: TGTGCCAGCAGCTCATCGACAGAGCAATCAGCCCAGCATTTT; CDR3 protein: CASSSSTEQSAQHF
J gene: TRBJ1-2; D gene: -; clone size: -; V gene: TRBV20-1; CDR3 DNA: TGCAGTGCTAGAGATATCAGGGAAGGAGGTGGCTACACCTTC; CDR3 protein: CSARDIREGGGYTF
J gene: TRBJ1-1; D gene: TRBD1; clone size: -; V gene: TRBV30; CDR3 DNA: TGTGCCTGGAGGCTGGACAGGGGTCCCACTGAAGCTTTCTTT; CDR3 protein: CAWRLDRGPTEAFF
J gene: TRBJ1-2; D gene: TRBD1; clone size: few; V gene: TRBV12-3/TRBV12-4; CDR3 DNA: TGTGCCAGCAGTTTATCCGGGACAGGGGTGAGAGGCTACACCTTC; CDR3 protein: CASSLSGTGVRGYTF
J gene: TRBJ1-2; D gene: -; clone size: many; V gene: TRBV6-1; CDR3 DNA: TGTGCCAGCAGGCCACCCCTCGACATTGGCTACACCTTC; CDR3 protein: CASRPPLDIGYTF
J gene: TRBJ2-7; D gene: TRBD2; clone size: -; V gene: TRBV7-9; CDR3 DNA: TGTGCCAGCACCTCGGGAGCGGGAGATGAGTACTACGAGCAGTACTTC; CDR3 protein: CASTSGAGDEYYEQYF
J gene: TRBJ2-5; D gene: TRBD2; clone size: -; V gene: TRBV11-2; CDR3 DNA: TGTGCCAGCAGAACCGCCCCGGGACTAGCTGCTCAAGAGACCCAGTACTTC; CDR3 protein: CASRTAPGLAAQETQYF
J gene: TRBJ2-6; D gene: -; clone size: few; V gene: TRBV3-1; CDR3 DNA: TGTGCCAGCAGCCAAGAGAGAGCTCCTGGGGCCAACGTCCTGACTTTC; CDR3 protein: CASSQERAPGANVLTF
J gene: TRBJ1-6; D gene: -; clone size: -; V gene: TRBV12-3/TRBV12-4; CDR3 DNA: TGTGCCAGCAGTTTGGGCAGGAGTTCACCCCTCCACTTT; CDR3 protein: CASSLGRSSPLHF
J gene: TRBJ2-2; D gene: TRBD2; clone size: few; V gene: TRBV20-1; CDR3 DNA: TGCAGTGCTAGAGATCTTAGACTAGCGGGAGTTAGCGGGGAGCTGTTTTTT; CDR3 protein: CSARDLRLAGVSGELFF
J gene: TRBJ2-5; D gene: -; clone size: -; V gene: TRBV18; CDR3 DNA: TGTGCCAGCTCACCACCGGGCCCGGGCGGACAGACCCAGTACTTC; CDR3 protein: CASSPPGPGGQTQYF
J gene: TRBJ2-7; D gene: TRBD2; clone size: once; V gene: TRBV7-2; CDR3 DNA: TGTGCCAGCAGCACACGAGCTAGCGGGACCTCCTACGAGCAGTACTTC; CDR3 protein: CASSTRASGTSYEQYF
J gene: TRBJ2-5; D gene: -; clone size: -; V gene: TRBV20-1; CDR3 DNA: TGCAGTGCCCCGGGACCTGGGACCCAGTACTTC; CDR3 protein: CSAPGPGTQYF
J gene: TRBJ2-5; D gene: TRBD2; clone size: few; V gene: TRBV6-1; CDR3 DNA: TGTGCCAGCAGCGGGAGACTAGCGGTACAAGAGACCCAGTACTTC; CDR3 protein: CASSGRLAVQETQYF
J gene: TRBJ1-1; D gene: -; clone size: -; V gene: TRBV5-1; CDR3 DNA: TGCGCCAGCAGCGAGGGACACTTCTTGAGTGAAGCTTTCTTT; CDR3 protein: CASSEGHFLSEAFF
J gene: TRBJ2-7; D gene: -; clone size: few; V gene: TRBV19; CDR3 DNA: TGTGCCAGTAGTATAGGCCTAGCCGGCGAGCAGTACTTC; CDR3 protein: CASSIGLAGEQYF
J gene: TRBJ1-5; D gene: TRBD1; clone size: -; V gene: TRBV19; CDR3 DNA: TGTGCCAGTAGTACCCGGCCGACAGGGCTTCAGCCCCAGCATTTT; CDR3 protein: CASSTRPTGLQPQHF
J gene: TRBJ1-1; D gene: -; clone size: -; V gene: TRBV5-1; CDR3 DNA: TGCGCCAGCAGTCCGACATTGCGGATCACTGAAGCTTTCTTT; CDR3 protein: CASSPTLRITEAFF
J gene: TRBJ1-6; D gene: TRBD1; clone size: -; V gene: TRBV6-2/TRBV6-3; CDR3 DNA: TGTGCCAGCAGTTACGCAGGACAGGGGAATTCACCCCTCCACTTT; CDR3 protein: CASSYAGQGNSPLHF
J gene: TRBJ1-2; D gene: -; clone size: -; V gene: TRBV5-1; CDR3 DNA: TGCGCCAGCAGCTCCCCGGGACACCTCTATGGCTACACCTTC; CDR3 protein: CASSSPGHLYGYTF
J gene: TRBJ1-2; D gene: TRBD1; clone size: few; V gene: TRBV24-1; CDR3 DNA: TGTGCCACCAGCGACCCGGGACAGGGGCTTGGCTACACCTTC; CDR3 protein: CATSDPGQGLGYTF
J gene: TRBJ1-1; D gene: TRBD1; clone size: -; V gene: TRBV29-1; CDR3 DNA: TGCAGCGCCGTTACAGGGGTGAACACTGAAGCTTTCTTT; CDR3 protein: CSAVTGVNTEAFF
J gene: TRBJ1-1; D gene: -; clone size: -; V gene: TRBV19; CDR3 DNA: TGTGCCAGTAGTACAAGGGATACCTCAGGTGCGAGCACTGAAGCTTTCTTT; CDR3 protein: CASSTRDTSGASTEAFF
J gene: TRBJ2-2; D gene: TRBD1; clone size: -; V gene: TRBV30; CDR3 DNA: TGTGCCTGGAGTGTACGGGGACAGGGGATCACCGGGGAGCTGTTTTTT; CDR3 protein: CAWSVRGQGITGELFF
J gene: TRBJ2-7; D gene: -; clone size: many; V gene: TRBV2; CDR3 DNA: TGTGCCAGCAGTGAGGGACCGAACTACGAGCAGTACTTC; CDR3 protein: CASSEGPNYEQYF
J gene: TRBJ2-1; D gene: -; clone size: few; V gene: TRBV20-1; CDR3 DNA: TGCAGTGCTAGTAAGGGTAGTGAGCAGTTCTTC; CDR3 protein: CSASKGSEQFF
J gene: TRBJ2-7; D gene: -; clone size: few; V gene: TRBV7-3; CDR3 DNA: TGTGCCAGCAGCCCAGGGGGGAGCCTCTCCTACGAGCAGTACTTC; CDR3 protein: CASSPGGSLSYEQYF
J gene: TRBJ1-1; D gene: -; clone size: -; V gene: TRBV9; CDR3 DNA: TGTGCCAGCAGTGCCGGGGGCCGCGTTGGGAGTGAAGCTTTCTTT; CDR3 protein: CASSAGGRVGSEAFF
J gene: TRBJ1-1; D gene: -; clone size: -; V gene: TRBV7-9; CDR3 DNA: TGTGCCAGCAGCTTCGCAGGGAGTGGCACTGAAGCTTTCTTT; CDR3 protein: CASSFAGSGTEAFF
J gene: TRBJ2-3; D gene: -; clone size: many; V gene: TRBV11-2; CDR3 DNA: TGTGCCAGCAGTTGGGGCACAGATACGCAGTATTTT; CDR3 protein: CASSWGTDTQYF
J gene: TRBJ2-7; D gene: TRBD2; clone size: -; V gene: TRBV6-7; CDR3 DNA: TGTGCCAGCAGTTACTCGGAGCGACTTGAGGGTAGCGGGAGAATCTACGAGCAGTACTTC; CDR3 protein: CASSYSERLEGSGRIYEQYF
J gene: TRBJ2-7; D gene: TRBD1; clone size: few; V gene: TRBV27; CDR3 DNA: TGTGCCAGCAGTTTCCGGGACAGGGTAGGCTACGAGCAGTACTTC; CDR3 protein: CASSFRDRVGYEQYF
J gene: TRBJ1-4; D gene: -; clone size: -; V gene: TRBV7-9; CDR3 DNA: TGTGCCAGCAGCTTAGAAGGTCCGGGCACGGCAACTAATGAAAAACTTTTTTTT; CDR3 protein: CASSLEGPGTATNEKLFF
J gene: TRBJ2-5; D gene: TRBD1; clone size: many; V gene: TRBV10-3; CDR3 DNA: TGTGCCATCAGTCGACAGGGGGGTGAGACCCAGTACTTC; CDR3 protein: CAISRQGGETQYF
J gene: TRBJ1-6; D gene: TRBD1; clone size: many; V gene: TRBV10-3; CDR3 DNA: TGTGCCATCAGTCGACAGGGAGGTAATTCACCCCTCCACTTT; CDR3 protein: CAISRQGGNSPLHF
J gene: TRBJ2-1; D gene: TRBD1; clone size: few; V gene: TRBV29-1; CDR3 DNA: TGCAGCGGGGACAGGGTGAAGGACAATGAGCAGTTCTTC; CDR3 protein: CSGDRVKDNEQFF
J gene: TRBJ2-4; D gene: TRBD1; clone size: many; V gene: TRBV3-1; CDR3 DNA: TGTGCCAGCAGCCAGGGGGACAGGGAAGCCAAAAACATTCAGTACTTC; CDR3 protein: CASSQGDREAKNIQYF
J gene: TRBJ2-7; D gene: TRBD1; clone size: few; V gene: TRBV12-3/TRBV12-4; CDR3 DNA: TGTGCCAGCAGCCCATCGACAGGGGGCGTCCACGAGCAGTACTTC; CDR3 protein: CASSPSTGGVHEQYF
J gene: TRBJ1-3; D gene: -; clone size: few; V gene: TRBV6-1; CDR3 DNA: TGTGCCAGCAGTAATTCCCCTCTCTGGGGAAACACCATATATTTT; CDR3 protein: CASSNSPLWGNTIYF
J gene: TRBJ2-3; D gene: TRBD2; clone size: few; V gene: TRBV7-3; CDR3 DNA: TGTGCCAGCAGCCAGACTAGCGCCCGAGCGGGTACGCAGTATTTT; CDR3 protein: CASSQTSARAGTQYF
J gene: TRBJ1-1; D gene: TRBD1; clone size: many; V gene: TRBV19; CDR3 DNA: TGTGCCAGTAGTATGGGGGACAGGATTGAAGCTTTCTTT; CDR3 protein: CASSMGDRIEAFF
J gene: TRBJ2-7; D gene: -; clone size: few; V gene: TRBV15; CDR3 DNA: TGTGCCACCAGCAGAGAAGGAGGGAGAGGGTCCTACGAGCAGTACTTC; CDR3 protein: CATSREGGRGSYEQYF